This passage covers 4 T cell receptor beta chains from one sample sequenced in a study of cytomegalovirus exposure and HLA in healthy donors. Amplification used 60 Vbeta primers and 13 Jbeta primers. Here immunoSEQ multiplex PCR was the method, and the copy in TCRdb shows in-frame clones only, minus some. The repertoire consists of tens of thousands of clones, with around three quarters occurring once and the leading ten covering 0.8% to 1.1%. The specimen was PBMCs. These TCRs come from a male donor in good health and CMV-seronegative.

This clone has only one observation. This chain uses TRBV19 with TRBJ2-5; the match to TRBD2 covers 7 bases. The germline gives CDR1 LNHDA, CDR2 SQIVND (reference sequence). V lost 6 bases, J lost 3 bases, and 4 bases stayed unmatched. The CDR3 has 13 residues. The CDR3 DNA is TGTGCCAGTAGCCAACTAGCGAAAGAGACCCAGTACTTC. It is translated as CASSQLAKETQYF.

Only one count was recorded for this clone. The rearrangement joins TRBV10-1 to TRBJ2-1, with 7 bases fitting TRBD2. Trimming took 3 bases from V and 4 from J; bases not matched to a gene: 9. The germline V gene has CDR1 WNHNN and CDR2 SYGVQD (reference sequence). The CDR3 has 16 amino acids. CDR3 residues: CASSDNIAGVYNEQFF. Here the CDR3 DNA reads TGCGCCAGCAGTGATAACATAGCGGGCGTTTACAATGAGCAGTTCTTC.

This chain links TRBV6-1 with TRBJ2-7; D is uncertain. V lost 7 bases and J 1 base, leaving 11 bases between the germline ends. The CDR3 loop spans 13 amino acids. CDR1 and CDR2 (germline): MNHNS, SASEGT. The CDR3 DNA reads as TGTGCCAGCACGCAGGTTGCTTCCTACGAGCAGTACTTC. Amino acid sequence: CASTQVASYEQYF.

The chain joins TRBV7-2 to TRBJ2-7; 9 bases are a match to TRBD2. The CDR3 runs 15 residues. The germline gives CDR1 SGHTA, CDR2 FQGNSA. Germline trimming cut 5 bases from V and 2 bases from J; bases unmatched to any gene: 7. The CDR3 DNA reads TGTGCCAGCAGCCGTGGGGGCGGGGGGGCCTACGAGCAGTACTTC. It codes for CASSRGGGGAYEQYF.